The 23 T cell receptor beta chains reported below all come from one sample, sequenced in a study of tissue T cells after allogeneic stem cell transplantation. The time point here: mouse harvest day 14 after allogeneic transplant. Each mouse received 10^7 T-cell-depleted marrow cells plus 10^6 splenic CD5+ T cells by tail vein. Profiled with immunoSEQ multiplex PCR; TCRdb holds only in-frame clones, not every one. The sample records some 5,000 clones, approximately 40% being singletons. Material: gut tissue. These TCRs come from a female BALB/c mouse given C57BL/6 T cells with graft-versus-host disease after an allogeneic hematopoietic cell transplant.

This clone was seen a handful of times. The gene names here belong to mouse. The read stops 1 residue short of the end of the CDR3; the missing end is completed from the germline J gene. The chain links TRBV13-2 to TRBJ2-7, with 9 bases lining up with TRBD1. The CDR3 covers 12 residues. Per the germline V gene, CDR1 is NNHNN and CDR2 is SYGAGS (reference sequence). J gave up 7 bases and V 5 bases, and 4 bases lay outside the gene matches. Incomplete CDR3 DNA: TGTGCCAGCGGGGGACAGGGAGGGGAACAGTAC. Translated, it gives CASGGQGGEQY. The complete CDR3 protein is CASGGQGGEQYF.

Remarks on this clone: Mouse germline and gene names are used. The read halts 1 residue ahead of the CDR3 end, with the missing end drawn from the germline J gene. V gene TRBV29 combines with J gene TRBJ2-7, with D maybe TRBD1 (5 bases). The germline gives CDR1 MSHET, CDR2 SYDVDS. V was trimmed by 6 bases and J by 4 bases, leaving 7 bases between them. This CDR3 is 11 amino acids long. CDR3 residues: CASRQGYEQYF. The CDR3 DNA, read in part, is TGTGCTAGCAGGCAGGGTTATGAACAGTAC.

Of note for this clone: The genes are named according to mouse. From the germline J gene comes the end of the CDR3, since the read stops 1 residue before it. Other DNA sequences in this specimen translate into the identical CDR3. This sequence joins TRBV26 and TRBJ1-2; a possible D gene is TRBD1 (6 bases). Germline lookup yields CDR1 KGHPV and CDR2 FQNQEV (reference sequence). Trimming shortened V by 2 bases and J by 2 bases, and 6 bases separated the two germline ends. This CDR3 is built from 13 residues. CDR3 in amino acids: CASSLGQNSDYTF. The CDR3 DNA, read in part, is TGTGCCAGCAGTCTGGGACAGAACTCCGACTACACC. The variable domain in full, with the rest retrieved from reference TRBV26 and TRBJ1-2, is NSKVIQTPRYLVKGQGQKAKMRCIPEKGHPVVFWYQQNKNNEFKFLINFQNQEVLQQIDMTEKRFSAECPSNSPCSLEIQSSEAGDSALYLCASSLGQNSDYTFGSGTRLLVI.

Judged by abundance, this clone is medium-sized. Gene labels here are mouse ones. The sequence runs out 1 residue before the end of the CDR3; the remainder is reconstructed from the germline J gene. The chain is built from TRBV3 and TRBJ2-3; no clear D. CDR1 is SNHLY and CDR2 is FYNGKV in the germline V gene (reference sequence). The CDR3 extends over 13 amino acids. Trimming pared 4 bases from V and 1 base from J, leaving 6 bases between. CDR3 DNA, as far as it was read: TGTGCCAGCAGCTCCCGGGGTGCAGAAACGCTGTAT. It is translated as CASSSRGAETLY. The entire CDR3 is CASSSRGAETLYF.

This clone is classed as medium-sized. Gene names denote mouse genes. The DNA ends 1 residue before the CDR3 does, and the rest of the CDR3 is filled in from the germline J gene. Other nucleotide sequences in the sample specify the same CDR3. V and J are TRBV1 and TRBJ2-7; D might be TRBD1 (5 bases). V lost 1 base, J lost 4 bases, and 5 bases lay in between. The V gene's germline CDR1 is NSQYPW and CDR2 LRSPGD (reference sequence). CDR3 length equals 12 residues. The CDR3: CTCSAGQYEQYF. Incomplete CDR3 DNA: TGCACCTGCAGTGCAGGACAGTATGAACAGTAC. The whole variable domain, filled in from reference TRBV1 and TRBJ2-7, reads VTLLEQNPRWRLVPRGQAVNLRCILKNSQYPWMSWYQQDLQKQLQWLFTLRSPGDKEVKSLPGADYLATRVTDTELRLQVANMSQGRTLYCTCSAGQYEQYFGPGTRLTVL.

This clone was seen only a few times. The genes are named according to mouse. The CDR3 goes on 1 residue after the read ends, and that part is filled in from the germline J gene. The chain uses TRBV23 and TRBJ2-1; no check of the table's D call, TRBD2, against the DNA was made. From germline, CDR1 is KGHTA and CDR2 FQNQQP. The CDR3 totals 16 residues. The sequenced part of the CDR3 DNA is TGCTCCAGCAGTCCCTGGGGGGGCGCGGACTATGCTGAGCAGTTC. Its translation: CSSSPWGGADYAEQF. The entire CDR3 protein reads CSSSPWGGADYAEQFF.

Note on this clone: Gene labels here are mouse ones. The CDR3 is cut off 1 residue early in the read; its end comes from the germline J gene. This chain links TRBV23 with TRBJ2-7. Germline assignment: CDR1 KGHTA and CDR2 FQNQQP. This CDR3 region has 12 residues. The sequenced part of the CDR3 DNA is TGCTCCAGCAGTCAAGACGGCTATGAACAGTAC. This translates into CSSSQDGYEQY. The entire CDR3 protein reads CSSSQDGYEQYF. Combining the CDR3 with reference TRBV23 and TRBJ2-7 gives the whole variable domain DAAVTQKPRYLIKMKGQEAEMKCIPEKGHTAVFWYQQKQSKELKFLIYFQNQQPLDQIDMVKERFSAVCPSSSLCSLGIRTCEAEDSALYLCSSSQDGYEQYFGPGTRLTVL.

As concerns this clone: Any gene name here is a mouse gene name. Sequencing ends 1 residue short of the CDR3 end; the germline J gene provides the rest. The chain combines TRBV26 with TRBJ2-4; TRBD1 agrees at 11 bases. The CDR3 is made up of 14 amino acids. The germline V gene encodes CDR1 KGHPV and CDR2 FQNQEV (reference sequence). Trimming cost V 6 bases and J 8 bases; bases outside gene matches: 7. The CDR3 loop reads CASSPGQGVGTLYF. CDR3 DNA, as far as it was read: TGTGCCAGCAGCCCGGGACAGGGGGTTGGCACCTTGTAC.

This clone was detected only once. The junction does not match germline at one end; this may be a read error. Gene names and germline match the mouse. The read falls 1 residue short of the CDR3 end, and the missing part is taken from the germline J gene. The chain carries TRBV13-1 and TRBJ1-5, with D possibly being TRBD1 (5 bases). This CDR3 contains 14 residues. Germline assignment: CDR1 NSHNY and CDR2 SYGAGN. Here the CDR3 reads CASGDGGGNQAPLF. The sequenced CDR3 bases are TGTGCCAGCGGTGATGGGGGAGGCAACCAGGCTCCGCTT.

With respect to this clone: Gene names are the mouse ones. Read data end 1 residue before the CDR3 end; the end is taken from the germline J gene. The gene calls are TRBV26 and TRBJ1-6; 8 nucleotides match TRBD1. Being an ORF, TRBJ1-6 has a function that is uncertain. CDR3 size: 14 residues. J lost 5 bases, V lost 6 bases, and 3 bases had no gene match. Germline CDR1 KGHPV, CDR2 FQNQEV (reference sequence). Here the CDR3 reads CASSLTGDNSPLYF. The covered CDR3 bases are TGTGCCAGCAGCCTGACAGGGGATAATTCGCCCCTCTAC.

As regards this clone: Gene labels here are mouse ones. The sequenced fragment ends 1 residue before the CDR3 boundary, so the rest is inferred from the germline J gene. The gene calls are TRBV15 and TRBJ2-7; 9 bases map to TRBD2. The V gene end was trimmed by 3 bases and the J gene end by 3 bases; junction bases not matched to a gene: 0. The CDR3 has 13 residues. CDR1 and CDR2 (germline): SGHND, FRSKSL. The CDR3 bases that were read are TGTGCCAGCAGTTTCTGGGGGGGCTATGAACAGTAC. Translation gives CASSFWGGYEQY. In full, the CDR3 reads CASSFWGGYEQYF.

Regarding this clone: Germline and genes: mouse. The CDR3 end is not reached by the read, which stops 1 residue before it; the germline J gene fills it in. The gene calls are TRBV26 and TRBJ2-5; 10 bases are shared with TRBD1. V was clipped by 2 bases and J by 5 bases; unmatched bases: 1. In germline, CDR1 is KGHPV, CDR2 FQNQEV (reference sequence). The CDR3 is 14 amino acids. CDR3 amino acids: CASSLGQGVDTQYF. The CDR3 bases that were read are TGTGCCAGCAGTCTGGGACAGGGGGTAGACACCCAGTAC.

This clone rates as medium-sized (0.01 to 0.1%). Germline and genes: mouse. The CDR3 is cut off 1 residue early in the read; its end comes from the germline J gene. The chain links TRBV26 to TRBJ2-7; 8 nucleotides agree with TRBD1. The CDR3 is made up of 14 amino acids. Looked up from germline, CDR1 is KGHPV and CDR2 is FQNQEV (reference sequence). The J segment lost 7 bases and the V segment lost 0 bases, leaving 5 bases of the junction unmatched. The CDR3 loop is CASSLSTGGEEQYF. The sequenced CDR3 bases are TGTGCCAGCAGTCTGTCCACAGGGGGAGAGGAACAGTAC. The full variable domain, completed using reference TRBV26 and TRBJ2-7, is NSKVIQTPRYLVKGQGQKAKMRCIPEKGHPVVFWYQQNKNNEFKFLINFQNQEVLQQIDMTEKRFSAECPSNSPCSLEIQSSEAGDSALYLCASSLSTGGEEQYFGPGTRLTVL.

A note on this clone: The gene names given are mouse names. With the read ending 1 residue before the CDR3 end, the germline J gene is used to fill in that end. The chain joins TRBV12-1 to TRBJ1-1; perhaps TRBD1 as D (5 bases). The CDR3 has 12 amino acids. Trimming left V 0 bases short and J 8 bases short, with 9 bases between. CDR1 is SGHSN, CDR2 HYEKVE, per germline. The CDR3 sequence: CASSLAGGEVFF. CDR3 DNA (partial): TGTGCCAGCTCTCTCGCCGGGGGGGAAGTCTTC.

In regard to this clone: Genes and germline come from the mouse. The CDR3 end lies 1 residue beyond the end of the read and is filled in from the germline J gene. The rearrangement links TRBV1 to TRBJ2-2, with D hard to call. The CDR3 is 12 amino acids. The V gene lost 6 bases and the J gene lost 8 bases, with 10 bases spanning the gap. CDR1 NSQYPW and CDR2 LRSPGD come from the germline V gene (reference sequence). This CDR3 reads CTCRLTQGQLYF. The sequenced CDR3 bases are TGCACCTGCAGACTGACCCAGGGGCAGCTCTAC.

On this clone itself: Genes and germline come from the mouse. CDR3 loop: CASSFGTGGQDTQYF. The sequenced part of the CDR3 DNA is TGTGCCAGCAGCTTTGGGACTGGGGGCCAAGACACCCAGTAC. V gene TRBV3 combines with J gene TRBJ2-5; 11 nucleotides agree with TRBD2. The read ends 1 residue before the CDR3 terminus; that terminus is restored from the germline J gene. CDR3 length: 15 residues. V lost 3 bases and J lost 2; bases outside the gene matches: 1. Germline-derived CDR1 and CDR2 are SNHLY and FYNGKV (reference sequence).

By share, this clone ranks as medium-sized. Mouse gene names apply. The CDR3 goes on 1 residue after the read ends, and that part is filled in from the germline J gene. The chain combines TRBV26 with TRBJ2-1; 7 bases line up with TRBD1. Germline-derived CDR1 and CDR2 are KGHPV and FQNQEV (reference sequence). Trimming took 6 bases from V and 3 from J; bases not matched to a gene: 2. The CDR3 contains 13 residues. CDR3 DNA, as far as it was read: TGTGCCAGCAGGAGGGACAGCTATGCTGAGCAGTTC. Encoded protein: CASRRDSYAEQF. The full CDR3 reads CASRRDSYAEQFF.

Of note for this clone: The gene names here belong to mouse. CDR3 DNA, as far as it was read: TGTGCCAGCAGTCTGTGGATACGGGAAGTCTTC. Amino acids: CASSLWIREVF. The whole CDR3 reads CASSLWIREVFF. The J gene is TRBJ1-1, the V gene TRBV26; unclear D gene. The missing CDR3 end, 1 residue past where the read stops, is filled in from the germline J gene. Germline loops: CDR1 KGHPV, CDR2 FQNQEV (reference sequence). This CDR3 is built from 12 residues. V was cut by 1 base and J by 8 bases, with 8 bases left in between.

There are a few counts of this clone. Germline and genes: mouse. The CDR3 loop is CASSLGGRGAETLYF. CDR3 bases read: TGTGCCAGCAGTCTAGGCGGGCGGGGTGCAGAAACGCTGTAT. This chain connects TRBV26 to TRBJ2-3; no reliable D call. The missing CDR3 end, 1 residue past where the read stops, is filled in from the germline J gene. Germline CDR1 KGHPV, CDR2 FQNQEV (reference sequence). This CDR3 comprises 15 residues. Trimming took off 3 bases at V and 1 base at J, with 11 bases between the two ends.

About this clone: Gene and germline names: mouse. With the read ending 1 residue before the CDR3 end, the germline J gene is used to fill in that end. The genes are TRBV12-2 and TRBJ1-4; D is ambiguous. The V end was cut by 4 bases, the J end by 6 bases, with 11 bases between. Germline lookup yields CDR1 SGHLS and CDR2 HYDKME. The CDR3 has 13 amino acids. CDR3 region: CASSPAGDERLFF. CDR3 DNA, as far as it was read: TGTGCCAGCTCCCCCGCGGGCGACGAAAGATTATTT.

A note on this clone: The genes and germline here are from mouse. The read ends 1 residue early relative to the CDR3; the germline J gene fills the gap. The J gene is TRBJ1-1, the V gene TRBV26; no reliable D call. CDR3 length: 13 residues. V dropped 2 bases and J dropped 0 bases, with 4 bases sitting between them. Germline V gene data show CDR1 as KGHPV and CDR2 as FQNQEV (reference sequence). The CDR3 protein is CASSLPANTEVFF. Incomplete CDR3 DNA: TGTGCCAGCAGTCTGCCAGCAAACACAGAAGTCTTC.

This clone occurred a few times. Germline and genes: mouse. The read ends 1 residue early relative to the CDR3; the germline J gene fills the gap. V gene TRBV3 combines with J gene TRBJ1-1, with 7 bases fitting TRBD1. The CDR3 runs 12 residues. Trimming removed 5 bases from V and 8 bases from J; junction bases left unmatched: 5. Germline-derived CDR1 and CDR2 are SNHLY and FYNGKV (reference sequence). The CDR3 sequence: CASSPYRGEVFF. CDR3 bases read: TGTGCCAGCAGCCCTTACAGGGGTGAAGTCTTC.

With regard to this clone: The gene names here belong to mouse. Read data end 1 residue before the CDR3 end; the end is taken from the germline J gene. Additional DNA sequences in this sample encode the identical CDR3. V usage is TRBV3 and J usage is TRBJ2-3; possible D gene TRBD2, 6 bases. This CDR3 has 14 amino acids. Trimming removed 3 bases at V and 0 bases at J, with 7 bases between. Germline CDR1 is SNHLY and CDR2 is FYNGKV (reference sequence). The chain's CDR3 is CASSLGGSAETLYF. CDR3 DNA, as far as it was read: TGTGCCAGCAGCTTGGGGGGTAGTGCAGAAACGCTGTAT.